The sequence of this TCR beta chain was determined in a study of Ad26.COV2.S vaccination and SARS-CoV-2 variants (dated by TCRdb to the early 2020s). Study-wide context: Donors in the vaccine arm were drawn from COV1001, a multicentre, randomized, double-blind, placebo-controlled phase I-IIa trial testing Ad26.COV2.S in healthy adults. Ad26.COV2.S was given intramuscularly at 5x10^10 or 1x10^11 viral particles, as a single shot or as two shots 56 days apart. A total of 32 samples were included in the TCR-sequenced set, comprising roughly 19 Ad26.COV2.S vaccine recipients, 5 placebo recipients and 8 SARS-CoV-2 convalescent individuals. TCRbeta repertoire sequencing was used to assess the specificity and breadth of SARS-CoV-2-reactive T cell receptors after Ad26.COV2.S vaccination. Trial participants were randomized into five groups of five: low-dose or high-dose Ad26.COV2.S given once or twice, or placebo on both occasions. Investigators did not know the trial group allocation while performing experiments and assessing outcomes.

The immunoSEQ Assay was the method used to sequence TCRbeta CDR3 regions. After extraction, genomic DNA underwent amplification by bias-controlled multiplex PCR, followed by high-throughput sequencing. From the authors' description of their analysis: Collapsing and filtering of sequences were performed to quantify the absolute abundance of each unique TCRbeta CDR3 region. T cell fraction was estimated by normalization of TCRbeta template counts to usable DNA, with usable DNA being measured through amplification of reference genes present in all nucleated cells. Repertoire TCRs were annotated as SARS-CoV-2-specific by exact matching of V gene, CDR3 amino acid sequence and J gene to a known reactive TCR set. The reference SARS-CoV-2 TCR set was derived from MIRA and filtered for enrichment in COVID-19-positive ImmuneCODE repertoires, a step that removed public or cross-reactive TCRs. Using the MIRA antigens, annotated TCRs were further analysed by specific ORF or by position within an ORF. Breadth was defined as annotated unique rearrangements over total unique productive rearrangements; depth was the summed frequency of those rearrangements. Two-sided Wilcoxon rank-sum tests were used to compare TCR breadth between groups. TCRdb retrieved this table from immuneACCESS and kept in-frame rearrangements only. Not all clones are present; in checked studies, unresolved V genes account for under half, and no reason is known for the remainder. V and J calls and clone size are copied from that table; D and trimming were computed from the DNA. The sample records over 400,000 clones, 92% of which are singletons. Together, the top ten hold more than 1.5% of the sample.

What this sample's treatment or condition label stands for: some 19 received Ad26.COV2.S at low or high dose, single or two shots; roughly five received placebo; per-sample allocation not given. Repertoires of vaccine and placebo recipients were sequenced from samples collected on day 63 after the first injection. Cohort 1b enrolled around 24 adults aged 18-55 years at a single site in Boston, USA, between 29 July and 7 August 2020. As a vaccine, Ad26.COV2.S was a replication-incompetent adenovirus type 26 vector that expressed a prefusion-stabilized SARS-CoV-2 spike protein derived from the original Wuhan strain. On the study overall, not on this receptor specifically: The study was not powered to compare responses between vaccine doses or regimens. Higher spike-specific TCR breadth was observed in Ad26.COV2.S recipients than in placebo recipients (P = 0.0014). Comparable non-spike TCR breadth was observed between vaccine and placebo recipients, consistent with only spike being contained in the vaccine. The authors noted that the TCR breadth and depth analyses may have underestimated total T cell responses. After vaccination, substantial breadth of spike-specific CD8+ and CD4+ T cell responses was reported.

Turning to this clone: What antigen it recognizes has not been identified. The input lacks base qualities; no much larger clone sits a single base away.

The CDR3, cysteine through phenylalanine, is 18 amino acids long. Only the CDR3 portion is preserved as DNA: 54 bases, with reading frame beginning at the first base. The germline V and J ends show losses of 4 bases and 7 bases respectively, and no gene match explains 17 bases of the junction. The germline V gene supplies CDR1 SGHDN and CDR2 FVKESK. Sequenced here: peripheral blood, sampled in a trial of Ad26.COV2.S vaccine versus placebo. In this chain, TRBV14 is recombined with TRBJ2-3; 10 central nucleotides agree with TRBD2. This clonotype was sampled from a person aged 18 to 59 who received the Ad26.COV2.S COVID-19 vaccine or a placebo. The nucleotides read TGTGCCAGCAGCCGTAGCCTATTAACGGGACTAGCGCAGTATACGCAGTATTTT. This yields the protein CASSRSLLTGLAQYTQYF.